The 24 T cell receptor beta chains below were found in one sample sequenced in a study of shared T cell receptors in the human thymus. Sequencing used immunoSEQ multiplex PCR; TCRdb keeps in-frame clones, though not all of them. The sample lists 700,000 or so clones, approximately 85% occurring once. This sample also belongs to another study, concerning human thymus T cells.

Sequenced material: thymocytes. All receptors come from a girl under three years old with a congenital heart defect.

The J gene is TRBJ1-5, the V gene TRBV28; D possibly corresponds to TRBD1 (6 bases). V dropped 0 bases and J dropped 0 bases, with 21 bases sitting between them. The CDR3 covers 20 residues. CDR1 is MDHEN, CDR2 SYDVKM, per germline. The CDR3 reads CASSLWATGSHIVSNQPQHF. CDR3 in DNA: TGTGCCAGCAGTTTATGGGCCACAGGGTCTCATATCGTTAGCAATCAGCCCCAGCATTTT.

V usage is TRBV25-1 and J usage is TRBJ1-2; no definite D call. V lost 1 base to trimming and J lost 3 bases, with 9 bases between them. The germline gives CDR1 MGHDK, CDR2 SYGVNS. The length of the CDR3 is 14 residues. The CDR3 reads CASSESGRHYGYTF. The CDR3 coding sequence is TGTGCCAGCAGTGAATCGGGTAGGCACTATGGCTACACCTTC.

This chain links TRBV5-1 with TRBJ2-2; 7 bases fit TRBD1. CDR3 length: 15 amino acids. Germline CDR1 and CDR2: SGHRS and YFSETQ. Trimming removed 4 bases from V and 3 bases from J; junction bases left unmatched: 6. CDR3 nucleotides: TGCGCCAGCAGCCCAGGGGGTGTTGACACCGGGGAGCTGTTTTTT. This encodes CASSPGGVDTGELFF. Using reference TRBV5-1 and TRBJ2-2 for the parts outside the CDR3, the full variable domain is KAGVTQTPRYLIKTRGQQVTLSCSPISGHRSVSWYQQTPGQGLQFLFEYFSETQRNKGNFPGRFSGRQFSNSRSEMNVSTLELGDSALYLCASSPGGVDTGELFFGEGSRLTVL.

V and J are TRBV5-4 and TRBJ2-1; the match to TRBD1 covers 8 bases. The V gene end was trimmed by 1 base and the J gene end by 0 bases; junction bases not matched to a gene: 3. CDR3 size: 16 residues. The germline V gene encodes CDR1 SGHNT and CDR2 YYREEE (reference sequence). This CDR3 reads CASSLSQGGSYNEQFF. The CDR3 DNA follows: TGTGCCAGCAGCTTGTCACAGGGGGGCTCCTACAATGAGCAGTTCTTC. Complete variable domain (other parts from reference TRBV5-4 and TRBJ2-1): ETGVTQSPTHLIKTRGQQVTLRCSSQSGHNTVSWYQQALGQGPQFIFQYYREEENGRGNFPPRFSGLQFPNYSSELNVNALELDDSALYLCASSLSQGGSYNEQFFGPGTRLTVL.

The J gene is TRBJ2-5, the V gene TRBV9; 10 positions match TRBD2. Germline-derived CDR1 and CDR2 are SGDLS and YYNGEE. Trimming removed 3 bases from V and 3 bases from J; junction bases left unmatched: 8. There are 16 residues in the CDR3. CDR3 sequence reads: CASSDQSGGGKETQYF. CDR3 sequence (DNA): TGTGCCAGCAGCGACCAAAGCGGGGGGGGAAAAGAGACCCAGTACTTC.

The chain recombines TRBV6-1 with TRBJ2-2, with 10 bases fitting TRBD2. CDR3 length: 20 residues. Germline CDR1 reads MNHNS; CDR2 reads SASEGT. The trim removed 2 bases at V and 2 bases at J, leaving 14 bases unmatched. CDR3 bases: TGTGCCAGCAGTGAAACCCAGCGACTAGGACTAGCGGATAACACCGGGGAGCTGTTTTTT. Its protein is CASSETQRLGLADNTGELFF.

J is TRBJ2-5 and V is TRBV4-3, with 13 bases aligning to TRBD2. V lost 3 bases to trimming and J lost 5 bases; unmatched junction nucleotides: 6. CDR3 length: 16 residues. Germline lookup yields CDR1 LGHNA and CDR2 YSLEER. The CDR3 bases are TGCGCCAGCAGCCAGGTGGGACTAGCGGGGAACGAGACCCAGTACTTC. Amino acid sequence: CASSQVGLAGNETQYF.

This clone has more than one count but fewer than ten. The rearrangement uses TRBV18 and TRBJ1-1; D uncertain. The CDR3 has 16 residues. V shed 3 bases and J shed 1 base, with 15 bases lying between them. Germline values: CDR1 KGHSH, CDR2 LQKENI. CDR3 DNA sequence: TGTGCCAGCTCACCTACGCCCCCGGGAGGGAACACTGAAGCTTTCTTT. Amino acid sequence: CASSPTPPGGNTEAFF.

The chain is built from TRBV6-5 and TRBJ2-4, with 8 bases matching TRBD1. The V and J ends lost 8 bases and 7 bases, in that order; junction bases with no gene match: 10. Germline values: CDR1 MNHEY, CDR2 SVGAGI. The CDR3 is 14 amino acids. The CDR3 sequence is CASGRTGPVNIQYF. CDR3 DNA: TGTGCCAGCGGAAGGACAGGGCCGGTGAACATTCAGTACTTC.

The chain combines TRBV7-3 with TRBJ1-5, with D unresolved. The germline V and J ends were trimmed by 1 base and 6 bases, with 16 bases remaining between them. Germline assignment: CDR1 SGHTA and CDR2 FQGTGA. CDR3 size: 16 residues. CDR3 region: CASSLIPRKHFQPQHF. The CDR3 nucleotides are TGTGCCAGCAGCTTAATACCGCGAAAGCATTTTCAGCCCCAGCATTTT.

The table lists this clone with a count of one. This chain links TRBV10-3 with TRBJ1-5, with 7 bases identical to TRBD1. Unmatched junction bases numbered 2, after V lost 3 bases and J lost 0 bases. Germline CDR1 is ENHRY and CDR2 is SYGVKD. This CDR3 is 15 amino acids long. The CDR3 coding sequence is TGTGCCATCAGTGAAGGACAGGATAGCAATCAGCCCCAGCATTTT. Encoded protein: CAISEGQDSNQPQHF.

The rearrangement uses TRBV14 and TRBJ1-2; 9 nucleotides match TRBD1. V shed 4 bases and J 5 bases; nucleotides not matched to a gene: 8. Germline CDR1 and CDR2: SGHDN and FVKESK. The CDR3 is made up of 15 amino acids. The CDR3 is CASSRLTGGGYGYTF. The DNA for the CDR3 is TGTGCCAGCAGCCGCCTAACAGGGGGCGGATATGGCTACACCTTC.

As DNA, the CDR3 is TGTGCCAGCTCACCACTTCTGATAGGGGGAGTCACTGAAGCTTTCTTT. Translated: CASSPLLIGGVTEAFF. V is TRBV18 and J is TRBJ1-1, with D possibly matching TRBD1 (6 bases). The CDR3 sequence is 16 residues long. V lost 1 base and J lost 4, with 16 bases in between. CDR1 and CDR2 (germline): KGHSH, LQKENI.

J is TRBJ1-5 and V is TRBV18; perhaps TRBD1 as D (5 bases). V was cut by 4 bases and J by 0 bases, with 19 bases left in between. The CDR3 contains 18 residues. Germline V gene sequence: CDR1 KGHSH, CDR2 LQKENI. This CDR3 is CASSRGGLKLYSNQPQHF. In DNA, the CDR3 is TGTGCCAGCTCACGGGGGGGGTTGAAACTATATAGCAATCAGCCCCAGCATTTT.

The V and J genes are TRBV6-1 and TRBJ1-2; D is unclear. This CDR3 is built from 18 residues. Deletions cut 0 bases from V and 8 bases from J, with 25 bases between. The germline V gene encodes CDR1 MNHNS and CDR2 SASEGT. The CDR3, as DNA: TGTGCCAGCAGTGAAGCGCTTATTTGCCAGATGCCTTCGGGGGGCTACACCTTC. It is translated as CASSEALICQMPSGGYTF.

On this clone: This CDR3 is also generated by other DNA sequences in the sample. The chain links TRBV2 to TRBJ2-3, with TRBD1 as a possible D gene (6 bases). The length of the CDR3 is 10 residues. Trimming pared 6 bases from V and 9 bases from J, leaving 7 bases between. Germline CDR1 is SNHLY and CDR2 is FYNNEI. CDR3 protein: CASRGQTQYF. CDR3 DNA: TGTGCCAGCAGAGGACAGACGCAGTATTTT.

V usage is TRBV6-1 and J usage is TRBJ1-5; unclear D gene. V shed 0 bases and J shed 13 bases, with 19 bases lying between them. The germline V gene has CDR1 MNHNS and CDR2 SASEGT. The CDR3 covers 15 residues. CDR3 in DNA: TGTGCCAGCAGTGAAGCGCCCCTCTTTAAAAGCCGACAGCATTTT. This codes for CASSEAPLFKSRQHF.

The V and J genes are TRBV19 and TRBJ1-1; D possibly corresponds to TRBD1 (6 bases). The CDR3 length is 16 residues. V lost 3 bases to trimming and J lost 2 bases, with 16 bases between them. Germline lookup yields CDR1 LNHDA and CDR2 SQIVND (reference sequence). CDR3 in DNA: TGTGCCAGTAGTATCCTGGGGCAGGGACAAAACACTGAAGCTTTCTTT. Translating gives CASSILGQGQNTEAFF. The whole variable domain, filled in from reference TRBV19 and TRBJ1-1, reads DGGITQSPKYLFRKEGQNVTLSCEQNLNHDAMYWYRQDPGQGLRLIYYSQIVNDFQKGDIAEGYSVSREKKESFPLTVTSAQKNPTAFYLCASSILGQGQNTEAFFGQGTRLTVV.

The chain has TRBV6-5 and TRBJ1-1, with 10 bases lining up with TRBD1. CDR3 length equals 13 residues. Germline trimming cut 6 bases from V and 7 bases from J; bases unmatched to any gene: 5. The germline V gene has CDR1 MNHEY and CDR2 SVGAGI. CDR3 coding DNA: TGTGCCAGCAGGCCCGGACAGGGGGGTGAAGCTTTCTTT. Protein product: CASRPGQGGEAFF.

V usage is TRBV6-6 and J usage is TRBJ2-5; D is possibly TRBD2 (5 bases). CDR1 and CDR2 from the germline V gene are MNHNY and SVGAGI (reference sequence). The CDR3 sequence is 13 residues long. The germline V and J ends were trimmed by 6 bases and 5 bases, with 13 bases remaining between them. The CDR3, as DNA: TGTGCCAGCAGGAGAACTAGGGTCGAGACCCAGTACTTC. It encodes CASRRTRVETQYF.

CDR3 bases: TGTGCCAGCAGTTACCCGGCGGGGGGGGTTCTCCCGGGGGAGCTGTTTTTT. It encodes CASSYPAGGVLPGELFF. The chain is built from TRBV6-7 and TRBJ2-2, with 9 positions matching TRBD2. TRBV6-7 carries the ORF label, with uncertain function. The CDR3 runs to 17 residues. V was pared by 2 bases and J by 8 bases, with 12 bases of the junction left unmatched.

V gene TRBV4-1 combines with J gene TRBJ1-4; D is uncertain. The CDR3 has 16 residues. Between the trimmed V and J ends, which lost 4 bases and 5 bases, there was a span of 17 bases. In germline, CDR1 is MGHRA, CDR2 YSYEKL. The CDR3 DNA reads as TGCGCCAGCAGCCCCTCCTCCCGGGAACGAAATGAAAAACTGTTTTTT. Translated: CASSPSSRERNEKLFF.

This rearrangement joins TRBV15 to TRBJ1-2; D ambiguous. In germline, CDR1 is LNHNV, CDR2 YYDKDF (reference sequence). V was cut by 9 bases and J by 2 bases, with 13 bases left in between. The CDR3 covers 13 residues. The chain's CDR3 is CATKETVNYGYTF. In DNA form, the CDR3 reads TGTGCCACAAAGGAGACCGTAAACTATGGCTACACCTTC.

The rearrangement uses TRBV13 and TRBJ1-6; D possibly corresponds to TRBD1 (6 bases). CDR3 length: 15 amino acids. CDR1 is PRHDT and CDR2 is FYEKMQ in the germline V gene (reference sequence). V lost 3 bases to trimming and J lost 6 bases, with 12 bases between them. For the CDR3, the DNA is TGTGCCAGCAGCTTGAAGGACAGCCTTAATTCACCCCTCCACTTT. Translation: CASSLKDSLNSPLHF. The full variable domain, completed using reference TRBV13 and TRBJ1-6, is AAGVIQSPRHLIKEKRETATLKCYPIPRHDTVYWYQQGPGQDPQFLISFYEKMQSDKGSIPDRFSAQQFSDYHSELNMSSLELGDSALYFCASSLKDSLNSPLHFGNGTRLTVT.